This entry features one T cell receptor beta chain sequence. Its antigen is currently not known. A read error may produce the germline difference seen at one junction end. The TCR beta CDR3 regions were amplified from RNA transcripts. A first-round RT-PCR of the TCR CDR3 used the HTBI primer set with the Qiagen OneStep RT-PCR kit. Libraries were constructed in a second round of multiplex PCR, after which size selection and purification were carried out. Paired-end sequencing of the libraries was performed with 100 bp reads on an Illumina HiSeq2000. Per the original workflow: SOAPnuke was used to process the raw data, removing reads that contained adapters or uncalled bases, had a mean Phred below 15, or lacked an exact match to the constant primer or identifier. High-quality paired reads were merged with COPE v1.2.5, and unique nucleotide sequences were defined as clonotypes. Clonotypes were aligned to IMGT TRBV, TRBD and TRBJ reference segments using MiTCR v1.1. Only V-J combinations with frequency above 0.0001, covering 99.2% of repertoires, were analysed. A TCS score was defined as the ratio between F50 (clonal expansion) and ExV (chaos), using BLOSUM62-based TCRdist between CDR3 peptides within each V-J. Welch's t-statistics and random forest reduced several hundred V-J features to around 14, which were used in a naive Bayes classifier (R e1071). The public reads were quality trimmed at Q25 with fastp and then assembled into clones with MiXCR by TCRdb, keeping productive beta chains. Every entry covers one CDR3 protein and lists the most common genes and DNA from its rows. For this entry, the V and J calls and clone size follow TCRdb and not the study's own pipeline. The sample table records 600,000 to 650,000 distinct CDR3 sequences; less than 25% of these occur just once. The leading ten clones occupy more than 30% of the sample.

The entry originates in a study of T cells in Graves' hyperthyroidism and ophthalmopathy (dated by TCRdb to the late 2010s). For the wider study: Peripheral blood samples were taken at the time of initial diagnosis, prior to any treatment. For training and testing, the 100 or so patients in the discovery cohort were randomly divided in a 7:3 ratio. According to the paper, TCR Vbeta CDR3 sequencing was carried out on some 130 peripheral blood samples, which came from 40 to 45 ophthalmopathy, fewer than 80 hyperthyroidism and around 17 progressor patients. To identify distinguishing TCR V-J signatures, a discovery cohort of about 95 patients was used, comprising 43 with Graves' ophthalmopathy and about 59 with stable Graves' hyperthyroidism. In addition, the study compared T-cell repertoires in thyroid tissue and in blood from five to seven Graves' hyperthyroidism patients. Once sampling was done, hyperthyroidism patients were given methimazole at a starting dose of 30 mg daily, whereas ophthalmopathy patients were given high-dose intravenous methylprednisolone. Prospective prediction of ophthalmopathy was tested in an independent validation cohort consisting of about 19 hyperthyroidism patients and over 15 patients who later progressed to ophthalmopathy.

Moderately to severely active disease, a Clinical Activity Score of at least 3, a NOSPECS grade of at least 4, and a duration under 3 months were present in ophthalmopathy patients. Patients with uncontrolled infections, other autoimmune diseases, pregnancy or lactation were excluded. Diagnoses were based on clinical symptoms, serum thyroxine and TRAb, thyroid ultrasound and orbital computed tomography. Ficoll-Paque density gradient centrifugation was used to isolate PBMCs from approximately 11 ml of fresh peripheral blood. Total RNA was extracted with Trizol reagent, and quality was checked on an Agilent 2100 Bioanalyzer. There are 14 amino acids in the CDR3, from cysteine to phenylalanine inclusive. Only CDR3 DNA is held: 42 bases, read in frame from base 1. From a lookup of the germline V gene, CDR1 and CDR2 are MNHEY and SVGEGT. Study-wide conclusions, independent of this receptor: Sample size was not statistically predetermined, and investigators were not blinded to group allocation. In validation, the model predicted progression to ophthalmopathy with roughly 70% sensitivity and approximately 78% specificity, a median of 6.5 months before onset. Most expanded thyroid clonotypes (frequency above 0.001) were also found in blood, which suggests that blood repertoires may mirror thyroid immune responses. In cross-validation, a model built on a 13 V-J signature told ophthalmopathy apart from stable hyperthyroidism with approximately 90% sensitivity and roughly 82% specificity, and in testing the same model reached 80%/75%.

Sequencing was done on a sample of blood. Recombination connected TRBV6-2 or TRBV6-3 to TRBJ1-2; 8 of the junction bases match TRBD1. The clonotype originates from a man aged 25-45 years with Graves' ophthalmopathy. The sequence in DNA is TGTGCCAGCAGTCACTCAGGGGGCGAGTATGGCTACACCTTC. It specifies CASSHSGGEYGYTF.